The clone carrying this T cell receptor beta chain appeared many times. Its cognate antigen is unknown. This specimen comes from a study of T cell repertoires in cytomegalovirus infection. Across the study: An indication of both CMV infection and matching HLA type came from public TCR beta signatures.

Study findings and constraints: Public TCR beta family frequency separated CMV-and-HLA carriers, including in an independent cohort. HLA-C-restricted, CMV-specific TCR beta clonotypes were dominant ex vivo.

The CDR3 has 12 residues. The V end lost 8 bases, the J end lost 7 bases, and 14 bases lay between the germline ends. TCRdb called the reads again in MiXCR, with one record for every CDR3 protein. The sample consists of approximately 490,000 distinct CDR3 sequences, over 9% of them appearing once. Sequences were obtained from PBMCs. The chain employs TRBV12-3 or TRBV12-4 and TRBJ1-2; a weak D match, TRBD1 (6 bases). The sequence came from a human donor in good health (CMV status not recorded). Some clones in this sample may be carry-over from other donors' samples. The CDR3 here is CASDETGGGYTF. The CDR3 coding sequence is TGTGCCAGCGATGAGACAGGAGGTGGCTACACCTTC.